This passage covers 27 T cell receptor beta chains from one sample sequenced in a study of blood T cell repertoires in COVID-19. The table came from immunoSEQ multiplex PCR; TCRdb's copy has only in-frame clones and leaves some out. The repertoire holds some 170,000 clones, with 65% to 90% as singletons. Sample: PBMCs or T cells enriched from blood (not recorded which). These receptors all come from a middle-aged man who had recovered from COVID-19.

The chain recombines TRBV10-3 with TRBJ2-5, with 7 bases aligning to TRBD1. The CDR3 spans 13 residues. CDR1 and CDR2 from the germline V gene are ENHRY and SYGVKD. With 3 bases clipped from V and 4 bases from J, the junction kept 2 bases outside the gene matches. DNA of the CDR3: TGTGCCATCAGTGAATACAGGGGAGAGACCCAGTACTTC. Protein product: CAISEYRGETQYF.

This sequence joins TRBV5-5 and TRBJ2-7; D is possibly TRBD2 (6 bases). Germline-derived CDR1 and CDR2 are SGHKS and YYEKEE (reference sequence). The CDR3 is made up of 13 amino acids. Trimming left V 4 bases short and J 5 bases short, with 13 bases between. The DNA for the CDR3 is TGTGCCAGCAGCCTCATCGGAGGGGACGAGCAGTACTTC. Translating gives CASSLIGGDEQYF.

The V gene is TRBV11-2, the J gene TRBJ1-4; D not resolved. The CDR3 is made up of 16 amino acids. The V and J ends lost 2 bases and 3 bases respectively, with 13 bases between them. CDR1 and CDR2 (germline): SGHAT, FQNNGV. The CDR3 region is CASSLLPVQANEKLFF. The CDR3 bases are TGTGCCAGCAGCTTACTCCCAGTCCAAGCTAATGAAAAACTGTTTTTT.

This chain joins TRBV7-8 and TRBJ1-1, with D possibly matching TRBD1 (6 bases). Germline V gene lookup returns CDR1 SGHVS and CDR2 FQNEAQ. The CDR3 runs to 13 residues. The V and J ends lost 5 bases and 6 bases respectively, with 13 bases between them. CDR3 sequence: CASSPYRVPEAFF. CDR3 DNA: TGTGCCAGCAGCCCCTACAGGGTCCCTGAAGCTTTCTTT.

J is TRBJ2-7 and V is TRBV11-3; 9 bases agree with TRBD2. CDR1 SGHNT and CDR2 YENEEA come from the germline V gene. CDR3 length: 13 residues. V shed 3 bases and J 4 bases; nucleotides not matched to a gene: 1. CDR3: CASSLGLAYEQYF. CDR3 coding DNA: TGTGCCAGCAGCTTGGGACTAGCTTACGAGCAGTACTTC.

The rearrangement links TRBV19 to TRBJ1-5; D gene ambiguous. V gave up 2 bases and J gave up 0 bases, with 8 bases separating them. Germline values: CDR1 LNHDA, CDR2 SQIVND (reference sequence). The CDR3 is made up of 15 amino acids. DNA for the CDR3: TGTGCCAGTAGTATATTGGTAGATAGCAATCAGCCCCAGCATTTT. Its translation is CASSILVDSNQPQHF. The full variable domain, rest sourced from reference TRBV19 and TRBJ1-5, is DGGITQSPKYLFRKEGQNVTLSCEQNLNHDAMYWYRQDPGQGLRLIYYSQIVNDFQKGDIAEGYSVSREKKESFPLTVTSAQKNPTAFYLCASSILVDSNQPQHFGDGTRLSIL.

The chain uses TRBV9 and TRBJ2-1; 9 nucleotides agree with TRBD2. The CDR3 is 15 residues long. CDR1 SGDLS and CDR2 YYNGEE come from the germline V gene. Losses at the gene ends were 2 bases for V and 4 bases for J; bases not matched to a gene: 4. The CDR3, as DNA: TGTGCCAGCAGCGTGGCTAGCGGGGCATACAATGAGCAGTTCTTC. Translation: CASSVASGAYNEQFF.

The genes are TRBV4-1 and TRBJ2-1, with TRBD2 matching 7 bases. Looked up from germline, CDR1 is MGHRA and CDR2 is YSYEKL. V was clipped by 0 bases and J by 0 bases; unmatched bases: 5. The CDR3 is 17 residues long. The CDR3 loop is CASSQDPGGGSYNEQFF. The DNA of the CDR3 is TGCGCCAGCAGCCAAGATCCCGGCGGGGGCTCCTACAATGAGCAGTTCTTC.

The chain is built from TRBV30 and TRBJ2-3; 7 bases match TRBD2. CDR1 GTSNPN and CDR2 SVGIG come from the germline V gene (reference sequence). CDR3 length equals 13 residues. Trimming at V came to 2 bases and at J to 3 bases, leaving 2 bases not matched to a gene. The CDR3 region has the DNA TGTGCCTGGAGTCTCGGGAGGACAGATACGCAGTATTTT. It translates to CAWSLGRTDTQYF.

The genes are TRBV29-1 and TRBJ1-1; 8 positions agree with TRBD1. CDR3 length equals 14 residues. J lost 0 bases, V lost 5 bases, and 5 bases had no gene match. Germline V gene lookup returns CDR1 SQVTM and CDR2 ANQGSEA. The CDR3 loop reads CSVRQGALNTEAFF. The CDR3 nucleotides read TGCAGCGTTCGGCAGGGGGCTTTGAACACTGAAGCTTTCTTT.

The chain couples TRBV5-4 to TRBJ1-2; D remains ambiguous. This CDR3 is built from 11 residues. V gave up 1 base and J gave up 8 bases, with 6 bases separating them. Germline V gene sequence: CDR1 SGHNT, CDR2 YYREEE (reference sequence). CDR3 nucleotide sequence: TGTGCCAGCAGCTTGACGGGGGGCTACACCTTC. It is translated as CASSLTGGYTF.

The rearrangement uses TRBV18 and TRBJ2-5, with a possible D match to TRBD2 (6 bases). Trimming pared 0 bases from V and 1 base from J, leaving 15 bases between. The CDR3 loop spans 17 amino acids. CDR1 KGHSH and CDR2 LQKENI come from the germline V gene. This chain's CDR3 is CASSPPGLERAQETQYF. The DNA of the CDR3 is TGTGCCAGCTCACCACCGGGTTTGGAGCGGGCCCAAGAGACCCAGTACTTC. The variable domain in full, with the rest retrieved from reference TRBV18 and TRBJ2-5, is NAGVMQNPRHLVRRRGQEARLRCSPMKGHSHVYWYRQLPEEGLKFMVYLQKENIIDESGMPKERFSAEFPKEGPSILRIQQVVRGDSAAYFCASSPPGLERAQETQYFGPGTRLLVL.

The genes are TRBV19 and TRBJ2-3; D ambiguous. V gave up 7 bases and J gave up 0 bases, with 11 bases separating them. The CDR3 sequence is 14 residues long. The germline CDR1 and CDR2 sequences are LNHDA and SQIVND (reference sequence). The CDR3: CASTETLSTDTQYF. The CDR3 DNA follows: TGTGCCAGTACCGAGACTCTTAGCACAGATACGCAGTATTTT.

The rearrangement joins TRBV18 to TRBJ2-5, with D hard to call. The CDR3 loop spans 13 amino acids. The V gene lost 6 bases and the J gene lost 5 bases, with 13 bases spanning the gap. Germline-derived CDR1 and CDR2 are KGHSH and LQKENI. CDR3 nucleotides: TGTGCCAGCTCGCTGGATCTCGGGGAGACCCAGTACTTC. Translated, it gives CASSLDLGETQYF.

The genes are TRBV29-1 and TRBJ1-2; TRBD1 agrees at 10 bases. J lost 6 bases, V lost 7 bases, and 5 bases had no gene match. The CDR3 contains 12 residues. The germline V gene encodes CDR1 SQVTM and CDR2 ANQGSEA. CDR3: CSARTGGNGYTF. The CDR3 DNA follows: TGCAGCGCCAGGACAGGGGGTAATGGCTACACCTTC.

This chain connects TRBV12-3 or TRBV12-4 to TRBJ1-2; weak D call: TRBD1 (5 bases). V was pared by 2 bases and J by 8 bases, with 9 bases between. The CDR3 has 12 residues. The DNA of the CDR3 is TGTGCCAGCAGTTTAAACCCAGGGGGCTACACCTTC. This gives the protein CASSLNPGGYTF.

A few counts support this clone. The V and J genes are TRBV6-5 and TRBJ2-5, with TRBD1 identical over 8 bases. Germline-derived CDR1 and CDR2 are MNHEY and SVGAGI. V was pared by 2 bases and J by 9 bases, with 5 bases of the junction left unmatched. The CDR3 sequence is 13 residues long. This chain's CDR3 is CASSYRTGQSQYF. The CDR3 bases are TGTGCCAGCAGTTACAGGACAGGGCAATCCCAGTACTTC.

This clone was counted a single time. The chain uses TRBV20-1 and TRBJ1-2, with D unclear. The V end lost 3 bases, the J end lost 11 bases, and 13 bases lay between the germline ends. Per the germline V gene, CDR1 is DFQATT and CDR2 is SNEGSKA (reference sequence). This CDR3 region has 11 residues. The CDR3 loop is CSARTIPAYTF. The CDR3, as DNA: TGCAGTGCTAGGACTATTCCGGCTTACACCTTC.

This chain joins TRBV6-5 and TRBJ1-5; weak D call: TRBD1 (5 bases). V was trimmed by 5 bases and J by 4 bases, leaving 12 bases between them. This CDR3 spans 14 amino acids. Germline CDR1 and CDR2: MNHEY and SVGAGI. The CDR3 here is CASSKGLGNQPQHF. The CDR3 nucleotides are TGTGCCAGCAGTAAGGGGCTGGGGAATCAGCCCCAGCATTTT.

The J gene is TRBJ1-5, the V gene TRBV27; maybe TRBD1 (5 bases). This CDR3 contains 14 residues. Germline CDR1 and CDR2: MNHEY and SMNVEV (reference sequence). With 3 bases removed from V and 1 base from J, the gap between germline ends came to 7 bases. The CDR3 sequence: CASSFGGSNQPQHF. In DNA, the CDR3 is TGTGCCAGCAGTTTCGGGGGGAGCAATCAGCCCCAGCATTTT.

This clone has a handful of counts. This chain joins TRBV5-1 and TRBJ2-3; D unresolved. The ends were cut back, 3 bases at V and 4 bases at J, with 12 bases in the middle. The CDR3 consists of 14 residues. Germline CDR1 SGHRS, CDR2 YFSETQ. The CDR3, as DNA: TGCGCCAGCAGCTCCCTGCCAGTTGCAGATACGCAGTATTTT. Translating gives CASSSLPVADTQYF.

This rearrangement joins TRBV5-5 to TRBJ1-2; TRBD1 is a possible D gene (5 bases). The CDR3 runs to 15 residues. Germline CDR1 and CDR2: SGHKS and YYEKEE (reference sequence). V lost 0 bases and J lost 2, with 11 bases in between. DNA of the CDR3: TGTGCCAGCAGCTTGGGGGGCCCTGGGAACTATGGCTACACCTTC. Translating it yields CASSLGGPGNYGYTF. Based on the CDR3 plus reference TRBV5-5 and TRBJ1-2, the full variable domain is DAGVTQSPTHLIKTRGQQVTLRCSPISGHKSVSWYQQVLGQGPQFIFQYYEKEERGRGNFPDRFSARQFPNYSSELNVNALLLGDSALYLCASSLGGPGNYGYTFGSGTRLTVV.

The chain employs TRBV19 and TRBJ2-3, with D possibly TRBD2 on 5 matching bases. The CDR3 is 15 residues long. Germline CDR1 and CDR2: LNHDA and SQIVND (reference sequence). V was shortened by 4 bases and J by 8 bases, with 19 bases between the two germline ends. The CDR3 sequence is CASSTPGGSAVTQYF. The CDR3 DNA sequence: TGTGCCAGTAGTACCCCCGGCGGTAGCGCTGTTACGCAGTATTTT.

J is TRBJ2-1 and V is TRBV19; TRBD1 aligns across 9 bases. V was clipped by 4 bases and J by 4 bases; unmatched bases: 8. CDR1 and CDR2 from the germline V gene are LNHDA and SQIVND (reference sequence). The CDR3 is made up of 16 amino acids. Written as DNA, the CDR3 is TGTGCCAGTAGTAGGCTCCACAGGGGGCAGTACAATGAGCAGTTCTTC. This codes for CASSRLHRGQYNEQFF.

This clone was counted a few times. The chain links TRBV28 to TRBJ2-3, with a tentative D call TRBD2 (5 bases). The CDR3 loop spans 12 amino acids. The germline CDR1 and CDR2 sequences are MDHEN and SYDVKM. Trimming cost V 8 bases and J 7 bases, with 13 bases left between them. CDR3 residues: CASGGGEHTQYF. CDR3 DNA sequence: TGTGCCAGCGGTGGTGGGGAGCATACGCAGTATTTT.

The chain combines TRBV6-1 with TRBJ1-2, with 9 bases fitting TRBD1. Germline V lookup: CDR1 MNHNS, CDR2 SASEGT. J gave up 2 bases and V 3 bases, and 7 bases lay outside the gene matches. The CDR3 is 16 amino acids. The CDR3 protein is CASSETRDRANYGYTF. In DNA, the CDR3 is TGTGCCAGCAGTGAGACCCGGGACAGGGCGAACTATGGCTACACCTTC.

The gene calls are TRBV9 and TRBJ2-1; 7 nucleotides align to TRBD2. Germline loops: CDR1 SGDLS, CDR2 YYNGEE. Losses at the gene ends were 0 bases for V and 7 bases for J; bases not matched to a gene: 7. This CDR3 comprises 15 residues. CDR3: CASSVETGGINEQFF. CDR3 bases: TGTGCCAGCAGCGTAGAAACGGGGGGAATTAATGAGCAGTTCTTC.